Included here is one TCR beta chain sequence, with context. Antigen specificity is unknown. J lost 8 bases, V lost 1 base, and 2 bases had no gene match. The CDR3 totals 13 residues. CDR1 is KGHSH and CDR2 is LQKENI in the germline V gene. The data were produced by immunoSEQ multiplex PCR, yet TCRdb's version contains in-frame clones alone and is incomplete. The sample shows about 69,000 clones, 90% of them seen only once. This entry belongs to a study of OX40 agonist ivuxolimab in advanced cancers. Overall study: At 0.01 to 10 mg/kg, ivuxolimab was administered intravenously to patients every 2 weeks. Study results and limitations: More expanded clones were found, on average, in CD8+ than in CD4+ T cells.

This specimen was CD4+ or CD8+ T cells sorted from blood, taken in a trial of the OX40 agonist ivuxolimab. The TCR was taken from an adult with an advanced solid tumor such as melanoma, head and neck, liver or kidney cancer. V usage is TRBV18 and J usage is TRBJ2-1, with TRBD2 matching over 7 bases. CDR3 protein: CASSPLGRDEQFF. CDR3 DNA sequence: TGTGCCAGCTCACCACTGGGGAGGGATGAGCAGTTCTTC. Looking up the rest from reference TRBV18 and TRBJ2-1 gives the full variable domain: NAGVMQNPRHLVRRRGQEARLRCSPMKGHSHVYWYRQLPEEGLKFMVYLQKENIIDESGMPKERFSAEFPKEGPSILRIQQVVRGDSAAYFCASSPLGRDEQFFGPGTRLTVL.